This is a list of T cell receptor beta chains from one sample in a study of blood T cell repertoires in COVID-19. This table comes from immunoSEQ multiplex PCR, and its TCRdb copy is limited to in-frame clones, with some not included. The sample has about 69,000 clones; 79% are singletons. Input material: peripheral blood. The receptor set was obtained from a man aged 60 to 75 with acute or convalescent COVID-19. The CDR3 runs from the conserved cysteine through the conserved F or W. The D gene is left open where the match is weak. Only some rows state a clone size, as once, few, many or a class for expanded clones.

cdr3_aa	cdr3_nt	v_call	j_call	clone_size	d_call
CASSLGQGLDNQPQHF	TGTGCCAGCAGTCTAGGCCAGGGGCTGGACAATCAGCCCCAGCATTTT	TRBV27	TRBJ1-5	.	.
CASSPWTGQDEKLFF	TGTGCCAGCAGTCCATGGACAGGTCAAGATGAAAAACTGTTTTTT	TRBV27	TRBJ1-4	.	TRBD1
CASSQDMVAAPLHF	TGTGCCAGCAGCCAAGATATGGTAGCGGCACCCCTCCACTTT	TRBV3-1/TRBV3-2	TRBJ1-6	few	.
CASSIALGESEKLFF	TGTGCCAGTAGTATAGCCCTCGGGGAATCTGAAAAACTGTTTTTT	TRBV19	TRBJ1-4	.	.
CASSLGAVTDTQYF	TGTGCCAGCAGCTTAGGTGCAGTCACAGATACGCAGTATTTT	TRBV7-2	TRBJ2-3	.	.
CASSSSGDYGYTF	TGCGCCAGCAGCTCATCAGGTGACTATGGCTACACCTTC	TRBV5-1	TRBJ1-2	few	.
CASSFLSASETQYF	TGTGCCAGCAGCTTTCTTAGCGCGTCGGAGACCCAGTACTTC	TRBV7-2	TRBJ2-5	.	.
CASSIAGRDYEQYF	TGTGCCAGTAGTATAGCCGGGAGGGACTACGAGCAGTACTTC	TRBV19	TRBJ2-7	.	TRBD2
CASSPRQPYEQYF	TGTGCCAGCTCACCACGACAGCCCTACGAGCAGTACTTC	TRBV18	TRBJ2-7	.	.
CASSLRTGQTLYSNQPQHF	TGTGCCAGTAGTCTGCGGACAGGGCAAACCCTCTATAGCAATCAGCCCCAGCATTTT	TRBV19	TRBJ1-5	.	TRBD1
CASSWGGTGGKNGYTF	TGCGCCAGCAGCTGGGGCGGGACAGGGGGCAAGAATGGCTACACCTTC	TRBV5-1	TRBJ1-2	.	TRBD1
CASRLGRGTQNTGELFF	TGTGCCAGCAGGTTAGGGCGTGGGACACAGAACACCGGGGAGCTGTTTTTT	TRBV7-8	TRBJ2-2	.	.
CASSQVLGGNQPQHF	TGTGCCAGCAGCCAAGTCTTGGGGGGGAATCAGCCCCAGCATTTT	TRBV3-1/TRBV3-2	TRBJ1-5	.	.
CASSFRTGGDEQFF	TGTGCCAGCAGTTTCCGGACAGGGGGGGATGAGCAGTTCTTC	TRBV6-6	TRBJ2-1	.	TRBD1
CASTHLQVSQPQHF	TGTGCCAGTACCCATTTACAGGTTTCTCAGCCCCAGCATTTT	TRBV19	TRBJ1-5	.	.
CASTQGGVGYTEAFF	TGTGCCAGCACCCAGGGTGGGGTAGGGTACACTGAAGCTTTCTTT	TRBV6-5	TRBJ1-1	.	.
CASRKNKGQGRDGYTF	TGTGCCAGCAGAAAGAATAAAGGACAGGGGAGGGATGGCTACACCTTC	TRBV7-8	TRBJ1-2	.	TRBD1
CASSPPNFRQSLTGELFF	TGTGCCAGCTCACCACCGAATTTTAGACAGTCACTCACCGGGGAGCTGTTTTTT	TRBV18	TRBJ2-2	.	.
CASTQGNTGELFF	TGTGCCAGCACACAGGGGAACACCGGGGAGCTGTTTTTT	TRBV6-5	TRBJ2-2	.	.
CAWSVRGVMNQPQHF	TGTGCCTGGAGTGTACGAGGCGTGATGAACCAGCCCCAGCATTTT	TRBV30	TRBJ1-5	.	.
CASSGTVLGTDTQYF	TGCGCCAGCAGCGGGACAGTCCTGGGAACAGATACGCAGTATTTT	TRBV5-1	TRBJ2-3	.	TRBD1
CSASVAGAPSSYNEQFF	TGCAGTGCTAGTGTAGCGGGGGCCCCAAGCTCCTACAATGAGCAGTTCTTC	TRBV20-1	TRBJ2-1	.	TRBD2
CASSLTGAYEQYF	TGTGCCAGCAGCTTAACAGGCGCCTACGAGCAGTACTTC	TRBV13	TRBJ2-7	.	.
CASSQYLGEPNTEAFF	TGTGCCAGCAGCCAATACCTCGGGGAACCGAACACTGAAGCTTTCTTT	TRBV3-1/TRBV3-2	TRBJ1-1	.	.
CASSSGLAREQYF	TGTGCCAGCAGCTCGGGACTAGCTCGGGAGCAGTACTTC	TRBV5-4	TRBJ2-7	medium-sized	TRBD2
CAWSVRWEGGYTF	TGTGCCTGGAGTGTACGATGGGAGGGAGGCTACACCTTC	TRBV30	TRBJ1-2	.	.